A selection of T cell receptor beta chains follows, all from one sample in a study of cytomegalovirus exposure and HLA in healthy donors. The data were produced by immunoSEQ multiplex PCR, yet TCRdb's version contains in-frame clones alone and is incomplete. This table holds 130,000 to 150,000 clones. The specimen sequenced was PBMCs. These TCRs come from a man aged 40-55 years in good health and CMV-seronegative. CDR3s include the opening cysteine and the closing phenylalanine or tryptophan. A D gene is named only where the DNA matches it firmly.

J | length | D | V | CDR3
TRBJ2-3 | 15 | - | TRBV23-1 | CASSLGAEGTDTQYF
TRBJ2-3 | 15 | TRBD1 | TRBV18 | CASSKDRGDTDTQYF
TRBJ2-5 | 15 | - | TRBV4-3 | CASSQKGRGMETQYF
TRBJ1-6 | 13 | - | TRBV28 | CASSPDWNSPLHF
TRBJ1-2 | 16 | - | TRBV18 | CASSAYQGLGGYGYTF
TRBJ1-2 | 15 | TRBD1 | TRBV27 | CASTPGGQRNYGYTF
TRBJ1-2 | 11 | - | TRBV10-3 | CAISGHYGYTF
TRBJ2-5 | 13 | TRBD1 | TRBV5-4 | CASSLDRQETQYF
TRBJ2-2 | 13 | - | TRBV28 | CAIGHPNTGELFF
TRBJ1-6 | 17 | TRBD1 | TRBV4-2 | CASSQEWARTGDSPLHF
TRBJ1-2 | 14 | - | TRBV6-1 | CASSPLSGNYGYTF
TRBJ1-2 | 16 | - | TRBV27 | CASSPPPGHPNYGYTF
TRBJ2-1 | 15 | TRBD2 | TRBV19 | CASSGTGTSVNEQFF
TRBJ2-3 | 15 | TRBD2 | TRBV11-2 | CASSPRLAGTDTQYF
TRBJ1-4 | 14 | - | TRBV18 | CASSPGGAGEKLFF
TRBJ2-7 | 13 | TRBD1 | TRBV2 | CASSIDRAYEQYF
TRBJ1-1 | 14 | - | TRBV6-1 | CASSEIWEGTEAFF
TRBJ2-1 | 14 | TRBD2 | TRBV6-5 | CASSLPGLANEQFF
TRBJ1-6 | 14 | - | TRBV19 | CASSSTGSGSPLHF
- | 16 | TRBD1 | TRBV9 | CASSPGLDRGLYEQYF
TRBJ2-2 | 16 | - | TRBV4-3 | CASSQEGYANTGELFF
TRBJ1-2 | 14 | TRBD1 | TRBV5-4 | CASSGGGQGYGYTF
TRBJ1-2 | 13 | - | TRBV19 | CASSPGRGYGYTF
TRBJ2-2 | 15 | - | TRBV5-1 | CASSYGQLNTGELFF
TRBJ2-7 | 15 | TRBD1 | TRBV5-6 | CASSLMGQGIDEQYF
TRBJ1-2 | 14 | - | TRBV14 | CASSPQTANYGYTF
TRBJ2-7 | 13 | TRBD1 | TRBV7-9 | CASKQGSSYEQYF
TRBJ1-1 | 13 | - | TRBV7-6 | CASSPGGNTEAFF
TRBJ2-7 | 16 | - | TRBV6-5 | CASSYAPGGYNYEQYF
TRBJ1-2 | 15 | - | TRBV4-1 | CASSQGDNQGYGYTF
TRBJ2-7 | 15 | TRBD1 | TRBV4-3 | CASSQAGTGGHEQYF
TRBJ2-5 | 15 | - | TRBV5-1 | CASSFFGHGQETQYF
TRBJ2-7 | 13 | TRBD1 | TRBV29-1 | CSVDETGAYEQYF
TRBJ2-2 | 11 | - | TRBV9 | CASSVDRELFF
TRBJ1-3 | 15 | - | TRBV5-4 | CASSLVGNSGNTIYF
TRBJ1-5 | 14 | - | TRBV9 | CASSATTGFQPQHF
TRBJ2-2 | 16 | - | TRBV7-2 | CASSFSLGGSTGELFF
TRBJ1-3 | 16 | - | TRBV4-2 | CASSQDLLGSGNTIYF
TRBJ2-7 | 15 | - | TRBV28 | CASRSRQGGTYEQYF
TRBJ2-7 | 13 | - | TRBV7-8 | CASSFGRDYEQYF
TRBJ1-6 | 14 | TRBD1 | TRBV12-5 | CASGQGVFLSPLHF